The TCR beta chain under discussion was sequenced for a study of T-cell reconstitution after alpha-beta-depleted transplantation in children. As for this clonotype: The antigen is not known.

Library preparation (for TCRbeta) was performed with unique molecular identifiers. One entry per CDR3 protein, called by TCRdb with MiXCR from the PCR reads. The sample records a few hundred thousand distinct CDR3 sequences, about a quarter being singletons. Study-wide results and caveats: Surviving thymic progenitors and recipient T cells were the source of high TCRbeta diversity at day 60 in some patients. A year had passed since transplant, and T-cell counts and diversity by then came mostly from newly produced T cells. Reportedly, only several hundred clones from non-depleted graft cells drove alpha-beta T-cell counts at about two months.

The sequenced sample was PBMCs, mostly from graft donor cells, obtained 180 days after TCRalphabeta/CD19-depleted stem cell transplant. This receptor was identified in a male patient younger than 18 who had a stem cell transplant for acute lymphoblastic leukemia, so the T cells may come from the graft donor.

The CDR3 is CASSLGQGARMRRLFF. In DNA form, the CDR3 reads TGCGCCAGCAGCTTGGGACAGGGGGCCCGAATGAGGAGACTGTTTTTT. The V gene is TRBV5-1, the J gene TRBJ1-4, with 10 bases aligning to TRBD1. Germline CDR1 and CDR2: SGHRS and YFSETQ. J gave up 13 bases and V 0 bases, and 12 bases lay outside the gene matches. The CDR3 runs 16 residues. Complete variable domain (other parts from reference TRBV5-1 and TRBJ1-4): KAGVTQTPRYLIKTRGQQVTLSCSPISGHRSVSWYQQTPGQGLQFLFEYFSETQRNKGNFPGRFSGRQFSNSRSEMNVSTLELGDSALYLCASSLGQGARMRRLFFGSGTQLSVL.